These T cell receptor beta chains were read from a single sample in a study of CD4 T cells in relation to SARS-CoV-2 and coronaviruses. For these TCRs, the target antigens are not known. Data came from immunoSEQ multiplex PCR; TCRdb stores just in-frame clones and leaves some out. This sample has 20,000 to 25,000 clones; around 82% occur once, and the top ten carry approximately 15%. Sequenced: CD4+ T cells from PBMCs, cultured in vitro. These TCRs come from a human donor in good health. CDR3s include the opening cysteine and the closing phenylalanine or tryptophan. A D gene is named only where the DNA matches it firmly. Clone size appears in some rows only: once, few, many, or a class for an expanded clone.

clone_size: few; v_call: TRBV2; j_call: TRBJ2-1; d_call: TRBD2; cdr3_aa: CASNQLAGVNNEQFF; cdr3_nt: TGTGCCAGCAACCAACTAGCGGGAGTAAATAATGAGCAGTTCTTC
clone_size: .; v_call: TRBV5-6; j_call: TRBJ2-3; d_call: TRBD1; cdr3_aa: CASSWGQGSTDTQYF; cdr3_nt: TGTGCCAGCAGCTGGGGACAGGGGAGCACAGATACGCAGTATTTT
clone_size: .; v_call: TRBV28; j_call: TRBJ1-4; d_call: .; cdr3_aa: CASSERTEKLFF; cdr3_nt: TGTGCCAGCAGCGAACGGACGGAAAAACTGTTTTTT
clone_size: once; v_call: TRBV2; j_call: TRBJ2-1; d_call: .; cdr3_aa: CASTQTRYNEQFF; cdr3_nt: TGTGCCAGCACTCAAACCCGGTACAATGAGCAGTTCTTC
clone_size: .; v_call: TRBV6-1; j_call: TRBJ2-1; d_call: TRBD2; cdr3_aa: CASSEQSGSLNEQFF; cdr3_nt: TGTGCCAGCAGTGAACAAAGCGGGAGTCTGAATGAGCAGTTCTTC
clone_size: .; v_call: TRBV6-1; j_call: TRBJ2-4; d_call: TRBD2; cdr3_aa: CASSEADLAGAPRNIQYF; cdr3_nt: TGTGCCAGCAGTGAAGCGGACCTAGCGGGAGCTCCCCGGAACATTCAGTACTTC
clone_size: .; v_call: TRBV6-1; j_call: TRBJ1-1; d_call: .; cdr3_aa: CASSEDRTRIVTNTEAFF; cdr3_nt: TGTGCCAGCAGTGAAGACAGGACCAGAATTGTTACGAACACTGAAGCTTTCTTT
clone_size: .; v_call: TRBV19; j_call: TRBJ1-6; d_call: .; cdr3_aa: CASSIGLVSYNSPLHF; cdr3_nt: TGTGCCAGTAGTATAGGCCTCGTCAGCTATAATTCACCCCTCCACTTT
clone_size: few; v_call: TRBV19; j_call: TRBJ2-5; d_call: TRBD2; cdr3_aa: CASSKGLAGGPQETQYF; cdr3_nt: TGTGCCAGTAGTAAGGGACTAGCGGGAGGCCCACAAGAGACCCAGTACTTC
clone_size: .; v_call: TRBV5-6; j_call: TRBJ1-5; d_call: .; cdr3_aa: CASSLGVSNQPQHF; cdr3_nt: TGTGCCAGCAGCTTAGGAGTTAGCAATCAGCCCCAGCATTTT
clone_size: .; v_call: TRBV7-3; j_call: TRBJ2-5; d_call: TRBD2; cdr3_aa: CASSFAGEGQETQYF; cdr3_nt: TGTGCCAGCAGCTTCGCGGGAGAGGGGCAAGAGACCCAGTACTTC
clone_size: .; v_call: TRBV14; j_call: TRBJ2-1; d_call: .; cdr3_aa: CASSPRYNEQFF; cdr3_nt: TGTGCCAGCAGCCCTCGCTACAATGAGCAGTTCTTC
clone_size: .; v_call: TRBV12-3/TRBV12-4; j_call: TRBJ2-5; d_call: .; cdr3_aa: CASSIVGQTQYF; cdr3_nt: TGTGCCAGCAGTATTGTGGGGCAGACCCAGTACTTC
clone_size: .; v_call: TRBV2; j_call: TRBJ2-7; d_call: TRBD1; cdr3_aa: CASKRQQGASYEQYF; cdr3_nt: TGTGCCAGCAAAAGGCAACAGGGGGCTTCGTACGAGCAGTACTTC
clone_size: .; v_call: TRBV12-3/TRBV12-4; j_call: TRBJ2-5; d_call: .; cdr3_aa: CASSLWQQETQYF; cdr3_nt: TGTGCCAGCAGTTTGTGGCAACAAGAGACCCAGTACTTC
clone_size: .; v_call: TRBV28; j_call: TRBJ2-3; d_call: .; cdr3_aa: CASSLGGMSTDTQYF; cdr3_nt: TGTGCCAGCAGTTTAGGGGGGATGAGCACAGATACGCAGTATTTT
clone_size: .; v_call: TRBV2; j_call: TRBJ2-7; d_call: .; cdr3_aa: CASSGQSYEQYF; cdr3_nt: TGTGCCAGCAGTGGGCAATCCTACGAGCAGTACTTC
clone_size: .; v_call: TRBV4-2; j_call: TRBJ2-3; d_call: .; cdr3_aa: CASSQDGQVPVFGDTQYF; cdr3_nt: TGTGCCAGCAGCCAAGATGGGCAGGTCCCTGTCTTCGGTGATACGCAGTATTTT
clone_size: .; v_call: TRBV5-1; j_call: TRBJ2-3; d_call: TRBD1; cdr3_aa: CASSLGTGNADTQYF; cdr3_nt: TGCGCCAGCAGCTTGGGGACAGGGAACGCAGATACGCAGTATTTT
clone_size: .; v_call: TRBV30; j_call: TRBJ1-2; d_call: .; cdr3_aa: CAWSGTLGYTF; cdr3_nt: TGTGCCTGGAGTGGGACCCTCGGCTACACCTTC
clone_size: .; v_call: TRBV6-1; j_call: TRBJ2-7; d_call: .; cdr3_aa: CASSEWRGASYEQYF; cdr3_nt: TGTGCCAGCAGTGAATGGCGCGGGGCCTCCTACGAGCAGTACTTC
clone_size: .; v_call: TRBV19; j_call: TRBJ1-1; d_call: .; cdr3_aa: CASLRAGDTEAFF; cdr3_nt: TGTGCCAGTCTCAGGGCGGGGGACACTGAAGCTTTCTTT
clone_size: .; v_call: TRBV19; j_call: TRBJ1-2; d_call: .; cdr3_aa: CASSIKGTSDGYTF; cdr3_nt: TGTGCCAGTAGTATTAAGGGGACTTCGGATGGCTACACCTTC
clone_size: .; v_call: TRBV29-1; j_call: TRBJ2-7; d_call: .; cdr3_aa: CSVGSGNYEQYF; cdr3_nt: TGCAGCGTTGGCTCAGGCAACTACGAGCAGTACTTC
clone_size: .; v_call: TRBV11-2; j_call: TRBJ2-3; d_call: .; cdr3_aa: CASSLGTPSLDTQYF; cdr3_nt: TGTGCCAGCAGCCTAGGGACCCCCTCGTTAGATACGCAGTATTTT
clone_size: .; v_call: TRBV24-1; j_call: TRBJ2-7; d_call: TRBD1; cdr3_aa: CATSDPGQGAYEQYF; cdr3_nt: TGTGCCACCAGTGATCCGGGACAGGGGGCCTACGAGCAGTACTTC
clone_size: .; v_call: TRBV24-1; j_call: TRBJ2-1; d_call: .; cdr3_aa: CATSDLAGTGEREQFF; cdr3_nt: TGTGCCACCAGTGATTTGGCCGGGACGGGGGAACGGGAGCAGTTCTTC
clone_size: .; v_call: TRBV5-1; j_call: TRBJ2-5; d_call: TRBD1; cdr3_aa: CASSPRQGVGTQYF; cdr3_nt: TGCGCCAGCAGCCCCCGACAGGGTGTTGGGACCCAGTACTTC
clone_size: once; v_call: TRBV7-2; j_call: TRBJ1-2; d_call: .; cdr3_aa: CASSLPGPVYGYTF; cdr3_nt: TGTGCCAGCAGCTTACCGGGACCGGTCTATGGCTACACCTTC
clone_size: .; v_call: TRBV27; j_call: TRBJ1-1; d_call: .; cdr3_aa: CASSPPAREAFF; cdr3_nt: TGTGCCAGCAGTCCCCCGGCCCGTGAAGCTTTCTTT
clone_size: .; v_call: TRBV12-3/TRBV12-4; j_call: TRBJ2-7; d_call: .; cdr3_aa: CASSLRDEQYF; cdr3_nt: TGTGCCAGCAGTTTACGAGACGAGCAGTACTTC
clone_size: .; v_call: TRBV19; j_call: TRBJ1-5; d_call: TRBD1; cdr3_aa: CASSRQGGNQPQHF; cdr3_nt: TGTGCCAGTAGTAGGCAGGGGGGCAATCAGCCCCAGCATTTT
clone_size: .; v_call: TRBV2; j_call: TRBJ2-2; d_call: .; cdr3_aa: CASTPTNTGELFF; cdr3_nt: TGTGCCAGCACCCCCACGAACACCGGGGAGCTGTTTTTT
clone_size: few; v_call: TRBV18; j_call: TRBJ1-1; d_call: TRBD1; cdr3_aa: CASSRGGDTEAFF; cdr3_nt: TGTGCCAGCTCACGAGGGGGCGACACTGAAGCTTTCTTT
clone_size: .; v_call: TRBV30; j_call: TRBJ2-5; d_call: .; cdr3_aa: CAWSGLGGTQYF; cdr3_nt: TGTGCCTGGAGTGGCCTAGGGGGGACCCAGTACTTC
clone_size: .; v_call: TRBV28; j_call: TRBJ2-7; d_call: TRBD1; cdr3_aa: CASSRKTGGLDYEQYF; cdr3_nt: TGTGCCAGCAGCCGTAAGACAGGGGGCCTAGACTACGAGCAGTACTTC
clone_size: few; v_call: TRBV9; j_call: TRBJ2-4; d_call: .; cdr3_aa: CASSVGRENIQYF; cdr3_nt: TGTGCCAGCAGCGTAGGCCGAGAAAACATTCAGTACTTC
clone_size: .; v_call: TRBV12-3/TRBV12-4; j_call: TRBJ2-7; d_call: .; cdr3_aa: CASSPPGHGEQYF; cdr3_nt: TGTGCCAGCAGTCCCCCGGGCCATGGGGAGCAGTACTTC
clone_size: .; v_call: TRBV7-9; j_call: TRBJ1-2; d_call: .; cdr3_aa: CASSSNSGTGNYGYTF; cdr3_nt: TGTGCCAGCAGCTCTAACTCCGGGACCGGAAACTATGGCTACACCTTC
clone_size: .; v_call: TRBV25-1; j_call: TRBJ1-4; d_call: TRBD1; cdr3_aa: CASSETGAGEKLFF; cdr3_nt: TGTGCCAGCAGTGAAACAGGGGCGGGGGAAAAACTGTTTTTT
clone_size: .; v_call: TRBV5-6; j_call: TRBJ1-1; d_call: TRBD1; cdr3_aa: CASRPQGMDTEAFF; cdr3_nt: TGTGCCAGCAGGCCACAGGGGATGGACACTGAAGCTTTCTTT
clone_size: .; v_call: TRBV5-8; j_call: TRBJ2-4; d_call: .; cdr3_aa: CASSAPGLLAKNIQYF; cdr3_nt: TGTGCCAGCAGCGCGCCGGGTCTACTAGCCAAAAACATTCAGTACTTC
clone_size: .; v_call: TRBV29-1; j_call: TRBJ1-2; d_call: .; cdr3_aa: CSAETGRVFGGYTF; cdr3_nt: TGCAGCGCAGAGACAGGTCGTGTGTTCGGTGGCTACACCTTC
clone_size: once; v_call: TRBV11-1; j_call: TRBJ2-7; d_call: TRBD2; cdr3_aa: CASSLSRTSYEQYF; cdr3_nt: TGTGCCAGCAGCTTATCGAGGACTAGCTACGAGCAGTACTTC
clone_size: .; v_call: TRBV18; j_call: TRBJ1-1; d_call: TRBD1; cdr3_aa: CASSPPGTGGTEAFF; cdr3_nt: TGTGCCAGCTCACCACCCGGGACAGGGGGGACTGAAGCTTTCTTT